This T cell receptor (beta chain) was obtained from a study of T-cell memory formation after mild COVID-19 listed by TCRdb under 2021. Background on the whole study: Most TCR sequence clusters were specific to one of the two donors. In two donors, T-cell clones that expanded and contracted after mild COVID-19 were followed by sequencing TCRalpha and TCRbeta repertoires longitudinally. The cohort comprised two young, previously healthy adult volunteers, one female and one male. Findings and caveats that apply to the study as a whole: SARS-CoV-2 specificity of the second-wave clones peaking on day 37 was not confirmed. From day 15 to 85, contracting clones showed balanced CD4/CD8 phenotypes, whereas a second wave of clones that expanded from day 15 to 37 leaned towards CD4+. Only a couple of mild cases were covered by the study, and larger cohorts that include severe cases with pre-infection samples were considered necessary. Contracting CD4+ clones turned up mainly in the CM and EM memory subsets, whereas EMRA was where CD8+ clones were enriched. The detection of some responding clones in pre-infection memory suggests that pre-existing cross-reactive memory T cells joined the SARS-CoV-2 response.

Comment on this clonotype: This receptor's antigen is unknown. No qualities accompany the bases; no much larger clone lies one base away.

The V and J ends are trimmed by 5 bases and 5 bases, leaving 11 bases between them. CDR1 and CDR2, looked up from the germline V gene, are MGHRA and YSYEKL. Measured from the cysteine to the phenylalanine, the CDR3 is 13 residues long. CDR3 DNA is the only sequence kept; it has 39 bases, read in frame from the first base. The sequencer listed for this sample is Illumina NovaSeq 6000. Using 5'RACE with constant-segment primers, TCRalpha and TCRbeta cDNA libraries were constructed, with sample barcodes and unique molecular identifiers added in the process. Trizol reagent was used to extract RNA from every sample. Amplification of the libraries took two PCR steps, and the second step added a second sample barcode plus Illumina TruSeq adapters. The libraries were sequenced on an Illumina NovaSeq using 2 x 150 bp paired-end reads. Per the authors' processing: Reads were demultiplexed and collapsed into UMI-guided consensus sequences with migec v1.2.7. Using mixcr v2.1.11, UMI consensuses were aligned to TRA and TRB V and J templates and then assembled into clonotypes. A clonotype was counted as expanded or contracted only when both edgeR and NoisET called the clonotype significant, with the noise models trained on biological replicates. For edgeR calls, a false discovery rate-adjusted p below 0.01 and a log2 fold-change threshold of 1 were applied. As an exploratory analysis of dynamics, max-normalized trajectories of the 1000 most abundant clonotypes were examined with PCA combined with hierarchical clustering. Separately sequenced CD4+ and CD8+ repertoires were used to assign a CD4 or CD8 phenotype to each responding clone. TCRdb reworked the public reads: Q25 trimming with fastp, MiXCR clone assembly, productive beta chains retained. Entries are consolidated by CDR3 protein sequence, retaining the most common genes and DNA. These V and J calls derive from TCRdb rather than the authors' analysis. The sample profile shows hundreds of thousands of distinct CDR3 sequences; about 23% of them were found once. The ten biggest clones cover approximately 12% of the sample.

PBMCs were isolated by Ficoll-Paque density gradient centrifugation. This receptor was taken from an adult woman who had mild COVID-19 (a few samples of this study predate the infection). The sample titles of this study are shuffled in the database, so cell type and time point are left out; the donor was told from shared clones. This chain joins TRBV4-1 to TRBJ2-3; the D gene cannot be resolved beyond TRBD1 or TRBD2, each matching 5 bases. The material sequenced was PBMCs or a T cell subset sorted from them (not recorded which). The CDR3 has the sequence CASSSGTEDTQYF. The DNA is TGCGCCAGCAGCTCCGGGACGGAAGATACGCAGTATTTT.